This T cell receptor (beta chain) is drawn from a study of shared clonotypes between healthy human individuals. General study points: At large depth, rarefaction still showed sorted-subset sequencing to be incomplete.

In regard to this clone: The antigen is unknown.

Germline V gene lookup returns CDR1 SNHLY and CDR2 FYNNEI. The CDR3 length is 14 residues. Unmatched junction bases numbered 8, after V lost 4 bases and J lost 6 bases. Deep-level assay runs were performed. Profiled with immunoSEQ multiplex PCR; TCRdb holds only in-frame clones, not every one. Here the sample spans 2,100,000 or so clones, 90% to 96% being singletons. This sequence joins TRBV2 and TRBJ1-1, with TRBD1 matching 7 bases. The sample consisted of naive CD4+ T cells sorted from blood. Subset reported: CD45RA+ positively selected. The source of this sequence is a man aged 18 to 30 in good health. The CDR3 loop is CASSVEATGSEAFF. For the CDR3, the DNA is TGTGCCAGCAGTGTAGAAGCGACAGGGTCTGAAGCTTTCTTT.